The clone carrying this TCR beta chain was counted at least ten times. From RNA transcripts, TCR beta CDR3 regions were amplified. The HTBI primer set served for first-round RT-PCR of the TCR CDR3. One entry per CDR3 protein results from TCRdb running MiXCR on the multiplex PCR reads. The table shows hundreds of thousands of distinct CDR3 sequences, with approximately 18% occurring only once. The sample originates from a study of T cells in Graves' hyperthyroidism and ophthalmopathy. Using around 10 ml of fresh peripheral blood, PBMCs were prepared. The ends were cut back, 0 bases at V and 6 bases at J, with 9 bases in the middle. The germline V gene encodes CDR1 SEHNR and CDR2 FQNEAQ (reference sequence). This CDR3 has 13 residues.

This rearrangement joins TRBV7-9 to TRBJ2-7; D might be TRBD1 (5 bases). The specimen was blood. This receptor was taken from a woman aged 45-59 years with Graves' hyperthyroidism that later progressed to Graves' ophthalmopathy. The CDR3 coding sequence is TGTGCCAGCAGCTTAGCGACAGCTTTCGAGCAGTACTTC. Its translation: CASSLATAFEQYF.